This T cell receptor beta chain appears in the sequencing data of a study of sequential checkpoint blockade in melanoma. In the study overall: First-line arms were nivolumab then ipilimumab, or the reverse, randomized 1:1. Both treatment sequences were followed by maintenance nivolumab.

Trimming took 1 base from V and 7 from J; bases not matched to a gene: 1. This CDR3 is built from 13 residues. Germline CDR1 and CDR2: SEHNR and FQNEAQ (reference sequence). Treatment in this sample: randomized to nivolumab then ipilimumab (arm A) or the reverse (arm B). PBMC sorting kept live CD3+CD8+ cells without CD19 or CD56. Libraries were prepared by immunoSEQ multiplex PCR; TCRdb keeps only in-frame clonotypes and omits some of them. The table has 15,000 to 20,000 clones, over 60% seen once. The clonotype was recovered from a human donor with melanoma. The chain links TRBV7-9 to TRBJ1-2, with 9 bases aligning to TRBD1. This specimen was CD8+ T cells sorted from blood (inferred from file names), taken from a patient given nivolumab and ipilimumab in sequence. CDR3 in DNA: TGTGCCAGCAGCTTAGGGACAGGGGTTGGCTACACCTTC. Its translation: CASSLGTGVGYTF.